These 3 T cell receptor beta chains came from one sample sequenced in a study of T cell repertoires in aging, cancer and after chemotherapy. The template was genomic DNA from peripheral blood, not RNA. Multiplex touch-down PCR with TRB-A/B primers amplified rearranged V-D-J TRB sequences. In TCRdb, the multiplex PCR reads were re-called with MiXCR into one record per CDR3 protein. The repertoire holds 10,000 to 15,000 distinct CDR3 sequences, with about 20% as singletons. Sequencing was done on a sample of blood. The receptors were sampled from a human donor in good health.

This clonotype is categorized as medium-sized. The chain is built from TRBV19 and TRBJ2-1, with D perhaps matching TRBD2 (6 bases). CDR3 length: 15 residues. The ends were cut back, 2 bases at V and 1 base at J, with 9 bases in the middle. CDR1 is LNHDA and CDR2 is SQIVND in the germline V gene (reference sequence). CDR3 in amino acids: CASSIRRGSYNEQFF. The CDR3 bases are TGTGCCAGTAGTATAAGGAGGGGTTCCTACAATGAGCAGTTCTTC. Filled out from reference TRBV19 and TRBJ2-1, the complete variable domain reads DGGITQSPKYLFRKEGQNVTLSCEQNLNHDAMYWYRQDPGQGLRLIYYSQIVNDFQKGDIAEGYSVSREKKESFPLTVTSAQKNPTAFYLCASSIRRGSYNEQFFGPGTRLTVL.

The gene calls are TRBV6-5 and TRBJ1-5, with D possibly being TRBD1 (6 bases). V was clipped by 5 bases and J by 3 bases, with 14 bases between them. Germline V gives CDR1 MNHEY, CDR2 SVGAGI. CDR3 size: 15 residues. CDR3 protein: CASSPGQFSNQPQHF. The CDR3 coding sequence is TGTGCCAGCAGTCCCGGACAGTTTTCCAATCAGCCCCAGCATTTT.

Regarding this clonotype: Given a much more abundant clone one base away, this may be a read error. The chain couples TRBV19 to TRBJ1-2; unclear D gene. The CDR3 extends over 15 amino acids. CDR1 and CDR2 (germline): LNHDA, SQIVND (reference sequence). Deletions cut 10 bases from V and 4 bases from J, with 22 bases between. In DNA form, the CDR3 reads TGTGCCAACAGCACGCCAAGTGAGGGTGTCTATGGCTACACCTTC. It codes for CANSTPSEGVYGYTF.